Following are 20 T cell receptor beta chains from one sample sequenced in a study of blood T cell repertoires in COVID-19. TCRdb's copy holds only in-frame clones and misses some; the assay was immunoSEQ multiplex PCR. The data contain around 140,000 clones, 65% to 90% of them singletons. Specimen: peripheral blood. Receptor source: a man aged 60 to 69 with active or convalescent COVID-19.

The rearrangement uses TRBV24-1 and TRBJ2-3; TRBD2 matches at 9 bases. This CDR3 is 15 amino acids long. With V trimmed by 3 bases and J by 7 bases, 7 bases remained unmatched. CDR1 and CDR2 from the germline V gene are KGHDR and SFDVKD. CDR3 nucleotides: TGTGCCACCAGTGATCCCGCGGGAGGGCCGAATACGCAGTATTTT. It yields the protein CATSDPAGGPNTQYF.

The chain recombines TRBV7-2 with TRBJ2-5; 8 bases are a match to TRBD1. CDR3 length: 14 residues. Germline CDR1 reads SGHTA; CDR2 reads FQGNSA. J gave up 4 bases and V 1 base, and 2 bases lay outside the gene matches. The CDR3 here is CASSLVGQGETQYF. CDR3 bases: TGTGCCAGCAGCTTAGTCGGACAGGGAGAGACCCAGTACTTC.

This clone turned up a few times. The gene calls are TRBV10-3 and TRBJ2-7, with D perhaps TRBD1 (5 bases). The CDR3 runs 15 residues. V lost 3 bases and J lost 6, with 18 bases in between. Germline CDR1 ENHRY, CDR2 SYGVKD. The CDR3, as DNA: TGTGCCATCAGTGAAGGAACAGGCACCCGGGTCGAGCAGTACTTC. Translated: CAISEGTGTRVEQYF.

This clone appeared a single time. The chain employs TRBV12-5 and TRBJ2-6; 7 positions match TRBD1. J was trimmed by 9 bases and V by 7 bases; bases with no gene match: 6. The germline V gene encodes CDR1 LGHNT and CDR2 FRNRAP. This CDR3 is 13 amino acids long. The CDR3 coding sequence is TGTGCTAGTGCCGACGACAGGGTCAACGTCCTGACTTTC. This codes for CASADDRVNVLTF.

This clone was recorded at least ten times. The J gene is TRBJ2-7, the V gene TRBV6-5; TRBD2 matches at 13 bases. Looked up from germline, CDR1 is MNHEY and CDR2 is SVGAGI. J was trimmed by 3 bases and V by 5 bases; bases with no gene match: 1. The CDR3 loop spans 14 amino acids. Here the CDR3 DNA reads TGTGCCAGCAGTCGGACTAGCGGGGGCTACGAGCAGTACTTC. It encodes CASSRTSGGYEQYF.

The chain links TRBV30 to TRBJ1-6; possible D gene TRBD1, 5 bases. Trimming took 2 bases from V and 3 from J, leaving 14 bases between them. The CDR3 consists of 16 residues. Germline V gene sequence: CDR1 GTSNPN, CDR2 SVGIG (reference sequence). CDR3 coding DNA: TGTGCCTGGAGTTTGGGATCCGGGGGCTATAATTCACCCCTCCACTTT. This encodes CAWSLGSGGYNSPLHF.

The chain couples TRBV6-5 to TRBJ1-2; 9 positions match TRBD1. CDR1 is MNHEY and CDR2 is SVGAGI in the germline V gene. This CDR3 is built from 15 residues. V was pared by 5 bases and J by 6 bases, with 10 bases of the junction left unmatched. CDR3 nucleotide sequence: TGTGCCAGCAGTAACCGGGACAGGGTATGGGATGGCTACACCTTC. Translated, it gives CASSNRDRVWDGYTF.

J is TRBJ1-1 and V is TRBV3-1 (or the pseudogene TRBV3-2); 10 bases align to TRBD1. The CDR3 runs to 14 residues. Looked up from germline, CDR1 is LGHDT and CDR2 is YNNKEL (reference sequence). CDR3 sequence reads: CAAGGDRGGTEAFF. Written as DNA, the CDR3 is TGTGCAGCGGGCGGGGACAGGGGTGGCACTGAAGCTTTCTTT.

The chain combines TRBV28 with TRBJ2-1; TRBD2 matches at 7 bases. Germline lookup yields CDR1 MDHEN and CDR2 SYDVKM. CDR3 length: 12 residues. The V segment lost 2 bases and the J segment 12 bases; nucleotides outside the gene matches: 4. Here the CDR3 DNA reads TGTGCCAGCAGTTTAATGGGCGGGGGGCAGTTCTTC. Residues: CASSLMGGGQFF.

The chain uses TRBV7-2 and TRBJ2-1; 8 bases are shared with TRBD2. This CDR3 has 17 residues. The V and J ends lost 5 bases and 3 bases, in that order; junction bases with no gene match: 12. Germline V CDR1 and CDR2: SGHTA, FQGNSA. The CDR3 region has the DNA TGTGCCAGCAGCCTAAGAACCGGGACTAGGGTCTACAATGAGCAGTTCTTC. It is translated as CASSLRTGTRVYNEQFF.

J is TRBJ1-1 and V is TRBV6-5, with 8 bases identical to TRBD1. This CDR3 spans 14 amino acids. Losses at the gene ends were 5 bases for V and 2 bases for J; bases not matched to a gene: 4. The germline V gene encodes CDR1 MNHEY and CDR2 SVGAGI. CDR3 residues: CASSLQGANTEAFF. CDR3 nucleotide sequence: TGTGCCAGCAGTCTCCAGGGGGCAAACACTGAAGCTTTCTTT.

The gene calls are TRBV12-3 or TRBV12-4 and TRBJ1-4, with D possibly being TRBD1 (5 bases). The CDR3 has 13 amino acids. V was cut by 6 bases and J by 8 bases, with 13 bases left in between. The CDR3 region has the DNA TGTGCCAGCAGCCCCAGGGTTGTCGAAAAACTGTTTTTT. It specifies CASSPRVVEKLFF.

Here the CDR3 reads CASSQDRGLREAFF. In DNA form, the CDR3 reads TGCGCCAGCAGCCAAGACAGGGGTTTGAGGGAAGCTTTCTTT. V usage is TRBV4-3 and J usage is TRBJ1-1; tentative D call: TRBD1 (6 bases). Germline loops: CDR1 LGHNA, CDR2 YSLEER. This CDR3 is 14 amino acids long. V was cut by 0 bases and J by 8 bases, with 13 bases left in between.

The chain recombines TRBV6-5 with TRBJ2-1, with 11 bases matching TRBD2. There are 15 residues in the CDR3. Germline-derived CDR1 and CDR2 are MNHEY and SVGAGI. V was clipped by 6 bases and J by 4 bases; unmatched bases: 5. CDR3 loop: CASRHLAGGYNEQFF. The CDR3 nucleotides read TGTGCCAGCAGACACCTAGCGGGGGGTTACAATGAGCAGTTCTTC.

This chain uses TRBV12-5 with TRBJ1-4; D not certain. The CDR3 loop spans 16 amino acids. Per germline, CDR1 LGHNT and CDR2 FRNRAP. The ends were cut back, 4 bases at V and 4 bases at J, with 16 bases in the middle. The CDR3: CASGSGLGGLNEKLFF. The CDR3 DNA reads TGTGCTAGTGGTTCCGGGTTGGGTGGTCTTAATGAAAAACTGTTTTTT.

The rearrangement joins TRBV14 to TRBJ2-1, with 9 bases that match TRBD2. With V trimmed by 4 bases and J by 4 bases, 5 bases remained unmatched. Per the germline V gene, CDR1 is SGHDN and CDR2 is FVKESK. CDR3 size: 15 residues. For the CDR3, the DNA is TGTGCCAGCAGCCCGGTAGCGGGAGTTTACAATGAGCAGTTCTTC. Residues: CASSPVAGVYNEQFF. Full variable domain (outside the CDR3, taken from reference TRBV14 and TRBJ2-1): EAGVTQFPSHSVIEKGQTVTLRCDPISGHDNLYWYRRVMGKEIKFLLHFVKESKQDESGMPNNRFLAERTGGTYSTLKVQPAELEDSGVYFCASSPVAGVYNEQFFGPGTRLTVL.

The chain uses TRBV27 and TRBJ1-2, with TRBD1 matching over 9 bases. From germline, CDR1 is MNHEY and CDR2 SMNVEV (reference sequence). Trimming removed 6 bases from V and 4 bases from J; junction bases left unmatched: 6. This CDR3 spans 14 amino acids. The CDR3 here is CASRGTGRTYGYTF. CDR3 sequence (DNA): TGTGCCAGCAGGGGGACAGGGAGGACCTATGGCTACACCTTC.

This clone was seen only once. The chain recombines TRBV11-2 with TRBJ1-5; 8 bases are shared with TRBD1. V lost 1 base, J lost 4 bases, and 6 bases stayed unmatched. The CDR3 runs 16 residues. Germline loops: CDR1 SGHAT, CDR2 FQNNGV. CDR3 residues: CASSLAGQGLNQPQHF. CDR3 DNA: TGTGCCAGCAGCTTAGCCGGACAGGGTTTAAATCAGCCCCAGCATTTT.

The chain has TRBV5-8 and TRBJ2-1; D unclear. Germline values: CDR1 SGHTS, CDR2 YDEGEE. The CDR3 spans 14 residues. V dropped 0 bases and J dropped 5 bases, with 9 bases sitting between them. The CDR3 bases are TGTGCCAGCAGCTTGGTCGGAGAAGACAATGAGCAGTTCTTC. Translating gives CASSLVGEDNEQFF.

The rearrangement uses TRBV2 and TRBJ2-2, with unresolved D. Germline V gene lookup returns CDR1 SNHLY and CDR2 FYNNEI. The V gene lost 2 bases and the J gene lost 0 bases, with 13 bases spanning the gap. The CDR3 contains 17 residues. The CDR3 sequence: CASSEYAGTTNTGELFF. DNA for the CDR3: TGTGCCAGCAGTGAATATGCAGGAACAACGAACACCGGGGAGCTGTTTTTT.